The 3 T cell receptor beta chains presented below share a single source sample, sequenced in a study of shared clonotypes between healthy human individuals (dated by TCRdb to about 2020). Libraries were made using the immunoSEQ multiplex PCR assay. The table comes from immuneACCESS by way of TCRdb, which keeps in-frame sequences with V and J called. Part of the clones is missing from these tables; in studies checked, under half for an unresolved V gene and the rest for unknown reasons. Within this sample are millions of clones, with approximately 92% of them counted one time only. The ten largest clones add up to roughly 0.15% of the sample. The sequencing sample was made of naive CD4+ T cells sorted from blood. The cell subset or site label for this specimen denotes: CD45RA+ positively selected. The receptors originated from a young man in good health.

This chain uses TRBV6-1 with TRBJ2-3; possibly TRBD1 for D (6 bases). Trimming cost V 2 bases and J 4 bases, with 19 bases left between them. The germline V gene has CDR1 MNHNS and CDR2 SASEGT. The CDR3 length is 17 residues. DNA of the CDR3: TGTGCCAGCAGTGAACGGGGACACCCGAAGTCGCCAGATACGCAGTATTTT. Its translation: CASSERGHPKSPDTQYF.

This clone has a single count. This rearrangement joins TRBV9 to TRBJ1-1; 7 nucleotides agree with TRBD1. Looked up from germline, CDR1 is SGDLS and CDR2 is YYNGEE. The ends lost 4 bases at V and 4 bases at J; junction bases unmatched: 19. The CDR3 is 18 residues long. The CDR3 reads CASSRGTVAPRRLTEAFF. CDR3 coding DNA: TGTGCCAGCAGCAGGGGGACAGTTGCCCCTAGGAGACTCACTGAAGCTTTCTTT.

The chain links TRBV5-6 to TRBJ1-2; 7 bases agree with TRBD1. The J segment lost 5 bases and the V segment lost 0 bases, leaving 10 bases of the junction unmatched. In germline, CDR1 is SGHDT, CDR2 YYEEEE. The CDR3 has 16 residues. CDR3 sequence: CASSLGPGTASYGYTF. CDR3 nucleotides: TGTGCCAGCAGCTTGGGACCCGGGACAGCCTCATATGGCTACACCTTC. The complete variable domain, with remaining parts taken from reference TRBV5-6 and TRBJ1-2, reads DAGVTQSPTHLIKTRGQQVTLRCSPKSGHDTVSWYQQALGQGPQFIFQYYEEEERQRGNFPDRFSGHQFPNYSSELNVNALLLGDSALYLCASSLGPGTASYGYTFGSGTRLTVV.